This T cell receptor (beta chain) appears in the sequencing data of a study of T cells in Graves' hyperthyroidism and ophthalmopathy. Findings and limits, study-wide: Blood held most thyroid clonotypes expanded above 0.001 frequency.

RNA transcripts were the template for amplifying TCR beta CDR3 regions. HTBI primers were the set used in a first-round RT-PCR of the TCR CDR3. TCRdb reprocessed the multiplex PCR reads via MiXCR and lists one record per CDR3 protein. The data show around 700,000 distinct CDR3 sequences, with 15% to 20% seen just once and roughly 17% held by the top ten. This clonotype was detected only a few times. What it binds is unknown. This CDR3 is 16 amino acids long. Trimming took 4 bases from V and 4 from J, leaving 18 bases between them. Germline V gives CDR1 SGHRS, CDR2 YFSETQ. The rearrangement uses TRBV5-1 and TRBJ1-3; D is undetermined. The specimen was blood. This TCR was sampled from a woman in her fifties or sixties with Graves' hyperthyroidism that later progressed to Graves' ophthalmopathy. CDR3 residues: CASSPGTEHSGNTIYF. The CDR3 region has the DNA TGCGCCAGCAGCCCTGGAACAGAACATTCGGGAAACACCATATATTTT.